The 7 T cell receptor beta chains presented below share a single source sample, sequenced in a study of preoperative IRX-2 immunotherapy in early breast cancer. Profiled with immunoSEQ multiplex PCR; TCRdb holds only in-frame clones, not every one. This table holds fewer than 70,000 clones, approximately 94% found once. The treatment denotes: preoperative locoregional IRX-2 cytokine immunotherapy. This specimen was acquired from a patient treated with IRX-2 immunotherapy. These receptors came from a human donor with breast cancer.

This clone was counted a single time. The V call is TRBV7-2, the J call TRBJ1-4; D ambiguous. V dropped 5 bases and J dropped 8 bases, with 15 bases sitting between them. The germline V gene encodes CDR1 SGHTA and CDR2 FQGNSA. This CDR3 contains 14 residues. As DNA, the CDR3 is TGTGCCAGCAGCCCCGGACCGTTTGGGGAAAAACTGTTTTTT. Its protein is CASSPGPFGEKLFF.

The rearrangement uses TRBV7-2 and TRBJ2-3; TRBD2 matches at 10 bases. V dropped 3 bases and J dropped 7; count of bases not matched to a gene: 13. The CDR3 has 17 amino acids. From germline, CDR1 is SGHTA and CDR2 FQGNSA. As DNA, the CDR3 is TGTGCCAGCAGCTTTAAACTAGCGGGGACACTCCAAAATACGCAGTATTTT. This sequence encodes CASSFKLAGTLQNTQYF.

The gene calls are TRBV5-6 and TRBJ2-2, with 9 bases matching TRBD2. J was trimmed by 3 bases and V by 0 bases; bases with no gene match: 3. The CDR3 is 16 residues long. Germline CDR1 SGHDT, CDR2 YYEEEE. CDR3 sequence: CASSLELAGHTGELFF. The CDR3 DNA follows: TGTGCCAGCAGCTTGGAGCTAGCGGGGCACACCGGGGAGCTGTTTTTT.

The chain combines TRBV19 with TRBJ2-5; D not certain. The J call is uncertain, as TRBJ2-7 better fits the DNA end. This CDR3 comprises 14 residues. Per germline, CDR1 LNHDA and CDR2 SQIVND (reference sequence). The CDR3 DNA follows: TGTGCCAGTAGTATAGATCACCCAGGCTACGAGCAGTACTTC. It specifies CASSIDHPGYEQYF.

The chain uses TRBV6-1 and TRBJ2-5; either TRBD1 or TRBD2 may fit D (5 bases each). Germline assignment: CDR1 MNHNS and CDR2 SASEGT. V lost 5 bases, J lost 5 bases, and 12 bases lay in between. CDR3 size: 13 residues. CDR3 protein: CASSWGSPETQYF. The CDR3 region has the DNA TGTGCCAGCAGTTGGGGGTCGCCCGAGACCCAGTACTTC.

The chain couples TRBV9 to TRBJ2-7; D might be TRBD1 or TRBD2, each matching 5 bases. The CDR3 is 15 residues long. The V end was cut by 4 bases, the J end by 2 bases, with 16 bases between. Germline V gene lookup returns CDR1 SGDLS and CDR2 YYNGEE. In nucleotides, the CDR3 is TGTGCCAGCAGCTTCCGGGACGGAGTCCCCTACGAGCAGTACTTC. It yields the protein CASSFRDGVPYEQYF.

This sequence joins TRBV29-1 and TRBJ2-2; D not certain. Germline V lookup: CDR1 SQVTM, CDR2 ANQGSEA. The length of the CDR3 is 13 residues. V was pared by 3 bases and J by 7 bases, with 12 bases between. The CDR3 sequence is CSVDGLDGGELFF. The CDR3 nucleotides read TGCAGCGTTGATGGCCTAGATGGCGGGGAGCTGTTTTTT.